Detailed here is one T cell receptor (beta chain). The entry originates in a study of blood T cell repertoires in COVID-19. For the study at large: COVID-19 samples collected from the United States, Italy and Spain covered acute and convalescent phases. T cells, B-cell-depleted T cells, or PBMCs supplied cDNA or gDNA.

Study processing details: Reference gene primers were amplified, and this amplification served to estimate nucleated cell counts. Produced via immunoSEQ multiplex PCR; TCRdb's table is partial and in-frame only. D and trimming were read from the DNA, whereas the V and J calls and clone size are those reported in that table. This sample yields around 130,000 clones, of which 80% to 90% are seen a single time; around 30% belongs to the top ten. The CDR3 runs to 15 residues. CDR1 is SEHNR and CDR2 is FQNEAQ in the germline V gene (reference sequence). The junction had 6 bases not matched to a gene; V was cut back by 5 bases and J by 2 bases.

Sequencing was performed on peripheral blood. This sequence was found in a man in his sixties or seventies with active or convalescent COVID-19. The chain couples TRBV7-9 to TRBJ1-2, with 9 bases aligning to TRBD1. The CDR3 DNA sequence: TGTGCCAGCAGCGCCACAGGGGGCCTCAACTATGGCTACACCTTC. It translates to CASSATGGLNYGYTF.